This record concerns one T cell receptor beta chain sequence. These data originate in a study of blood T cell repertoires in COVID-19. Study at large: Samples came from the United States, Italy and Spain, spanning acute and convalescent COVID-19. In each case, the material was cDNA or gDNA derived from T cells, B-cell-depleted T cells, or PBMCs.

The V gene's germline CDR1 is MGHDK and CDR2 SYGVNS. The germline V and J ends were trimmed by 1 base and 6 bases, with 4 bases remaining between them. This CDR3 region has 13 residues. Original methodology: Estimation of nucleated cell counts was performed using reference gene primer amplification. Clones were read by immunoSEQ multiplex PCR, and TCRdb kept only the in-frame ones, dropping some. That table furnishes V, J and clone size, whereas the DNA furnished D and trimming. The sample lists over 90,000 clones; approximately 78% were seen once. What was sequenced was peripheral blood. The sequence was obtained from a man aged 50-60 years with active or convalescent COVID-19. The chain is built from TRBV25-1 and TRBJ1-6; no firm D call. The CDR3 DNA reads as TGTGCCAGCAGTGAATCTCCTAATTCACCCCTCCACTTT. Protein: CASSESPNSPLHF. Variable domain in full (rest from reference TRBV25-1 and TRBJ1-6): EADIYQTPRYLVIGTGKKITLECSQTMGHDKMYWYQQDPGMELHLIHYSYGVNSTEKGDLSSESTVSRIRTEHFPLTLESARPSHTSQYLCASSESPNSPLHFGNGTRLTVT.